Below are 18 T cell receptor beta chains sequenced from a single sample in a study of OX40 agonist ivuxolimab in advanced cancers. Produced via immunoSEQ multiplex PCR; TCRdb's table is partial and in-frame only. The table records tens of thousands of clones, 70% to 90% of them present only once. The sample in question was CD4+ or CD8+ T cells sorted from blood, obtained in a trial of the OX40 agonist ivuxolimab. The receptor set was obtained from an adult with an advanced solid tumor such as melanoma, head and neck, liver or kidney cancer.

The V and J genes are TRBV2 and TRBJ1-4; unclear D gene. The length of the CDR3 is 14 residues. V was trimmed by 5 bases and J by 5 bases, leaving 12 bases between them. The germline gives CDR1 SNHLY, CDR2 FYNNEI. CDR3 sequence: CASSPRLRNEKLFF. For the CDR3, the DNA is TGTGCCAGCAGTCCCCGACTACGGAATGAAAAACTGTTTTTT.

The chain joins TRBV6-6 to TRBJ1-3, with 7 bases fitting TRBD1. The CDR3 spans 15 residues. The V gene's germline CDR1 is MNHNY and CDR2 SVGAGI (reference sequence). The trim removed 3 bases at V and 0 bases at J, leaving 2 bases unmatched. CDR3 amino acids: CASSYTGVSGNTIYF. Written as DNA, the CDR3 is TGTGCCAGCAGTTATACAGGGGTCTCTGGAAACACCATATATTTT.

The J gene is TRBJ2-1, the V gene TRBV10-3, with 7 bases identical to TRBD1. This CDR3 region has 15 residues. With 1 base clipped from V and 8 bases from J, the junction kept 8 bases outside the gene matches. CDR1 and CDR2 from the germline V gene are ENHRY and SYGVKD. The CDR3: CAISELQGLGDEQFF. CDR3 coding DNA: TGTGCCATCAGTGAGTTACAGGGGCTCGGGGATGAGCAGTTCTTC.

DNA of the CDR3: TGCGCCAGCAGTGAGACACCGGACAGGGACTACACCTTC. This translates into CASSETPDRDYTF. J is TRBJ1-2 and V is TRBV10-1; 8 nucleotides match TRBD1. Trimming cost V 2 bases and J 10 bases; bases outside gene matches: 6. Germline V CDR1 and CDR2: WNHNN, SYGVQD (reference sequence). The CDR3 consists of 13 residues.

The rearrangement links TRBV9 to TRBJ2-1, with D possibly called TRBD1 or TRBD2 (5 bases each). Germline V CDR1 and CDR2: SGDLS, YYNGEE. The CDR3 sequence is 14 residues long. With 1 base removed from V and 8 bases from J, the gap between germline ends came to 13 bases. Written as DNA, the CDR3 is TGTGCCAGCAGCGTACTTGGGGGTAGCGATGAGCAGTTCTTC. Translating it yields CASSVLGGSDEQFF.

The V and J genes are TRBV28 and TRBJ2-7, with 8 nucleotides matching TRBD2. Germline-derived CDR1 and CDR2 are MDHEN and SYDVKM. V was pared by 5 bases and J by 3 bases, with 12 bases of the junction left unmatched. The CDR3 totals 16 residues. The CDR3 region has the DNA TGTGCCAGCAGTACCCCCGGGGGGGGGATCCACTACGAGCAGTACTTC. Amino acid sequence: CASSTPGGGIHYEQYF.

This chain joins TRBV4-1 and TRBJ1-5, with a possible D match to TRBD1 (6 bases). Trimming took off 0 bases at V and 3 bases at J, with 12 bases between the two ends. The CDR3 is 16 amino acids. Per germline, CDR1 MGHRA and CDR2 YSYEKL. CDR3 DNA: TGCGCCAGCAGCCAAGACCCGGGACAATTCAATCAGCCCCAGCATTTT. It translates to CASSQDPGQFNQPQHF.

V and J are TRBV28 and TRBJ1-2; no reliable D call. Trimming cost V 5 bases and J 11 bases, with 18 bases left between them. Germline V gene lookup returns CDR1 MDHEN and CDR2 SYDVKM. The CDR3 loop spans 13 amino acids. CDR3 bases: TGTGCCAGCAGTCTGCCCGCACGAGCCATGTACACCTTC. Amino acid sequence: CASSLPARAMYTF.

The CDR3 DNA is TGTGCCATCAGTGAGTCGAGGGCGGGAGGCACAGATACGCAGTATTTT. Translated, it gives CAISESRAGGTDTQYF. The J gene is TRBJ2-3, the V gene TRBV10-3, with TRBD2 matching 7 bases. Germline trimming cut 0 bases from V and 1 base from J; bases unmatched to any gene: 4. In germline, CDR1 is ENHRY, CDR2 SYGVKD. This CDR3 has 16 amino acids.

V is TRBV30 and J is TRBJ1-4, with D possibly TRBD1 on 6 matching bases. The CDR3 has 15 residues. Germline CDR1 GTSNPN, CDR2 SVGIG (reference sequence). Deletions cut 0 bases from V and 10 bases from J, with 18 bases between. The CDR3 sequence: CAWSVRGQGIGKLFF. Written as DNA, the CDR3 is TGTGCCTGGAGTGTACGAGGGCAGGGGATTGGAAAACTGTTTTTT.

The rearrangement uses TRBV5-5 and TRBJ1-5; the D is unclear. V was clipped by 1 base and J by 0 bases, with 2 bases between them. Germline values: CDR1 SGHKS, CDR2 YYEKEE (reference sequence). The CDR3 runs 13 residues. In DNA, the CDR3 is TGTGCCAGCAGCTTGAGTAGCAATCAGCCCCAGCATTTT. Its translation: CASSLSSNQPQHF.

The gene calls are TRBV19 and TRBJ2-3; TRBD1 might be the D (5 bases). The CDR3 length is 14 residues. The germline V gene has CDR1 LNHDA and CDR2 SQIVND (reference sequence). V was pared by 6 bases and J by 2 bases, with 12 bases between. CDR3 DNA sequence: TGTGCCAGTAGCCCGACAGTAATCACAGATACGCAGTATTTT. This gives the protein CASSPTVITDTQYF.

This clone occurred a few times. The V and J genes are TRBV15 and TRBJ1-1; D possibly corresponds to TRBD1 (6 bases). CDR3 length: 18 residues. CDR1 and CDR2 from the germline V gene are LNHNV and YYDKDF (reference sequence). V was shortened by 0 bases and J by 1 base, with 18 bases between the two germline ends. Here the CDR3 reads CATSREGRGRWPNTEAFF. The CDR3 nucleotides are TGTGCCACCAGCAGAGAAGGCAGGGGCCGCTGGCCGAACACTGAAGCTTTCTTT. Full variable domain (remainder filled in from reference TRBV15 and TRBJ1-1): DAMVIQNPRYQVTQFGKPVTLSCSQTLNHNVMYWYQQKSSQAPKLLFHYYDKDFNNEADTPDNFQSRRPNTSFCFLDIRSPGLGDTAMYLCATSREGRGRWPNTEAFFGQGTRLTVV.

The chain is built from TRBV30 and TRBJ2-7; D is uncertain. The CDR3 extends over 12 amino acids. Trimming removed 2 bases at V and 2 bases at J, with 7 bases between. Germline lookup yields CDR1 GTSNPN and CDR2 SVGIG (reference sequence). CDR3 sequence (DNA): TGTGCCTGGAGTACAACCACCTACGAGCAGTACTTC. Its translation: CAWSTTTYEQYF.

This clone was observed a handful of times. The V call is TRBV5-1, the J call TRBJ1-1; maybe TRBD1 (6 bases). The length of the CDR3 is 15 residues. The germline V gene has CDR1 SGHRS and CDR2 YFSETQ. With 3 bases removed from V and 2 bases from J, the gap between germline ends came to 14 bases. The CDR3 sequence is CASSSVADSNTEAFF. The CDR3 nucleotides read TGCGCCAGCAGCTCCGTGGCGGACAGTAACACTGAAGCTTTCTTT.

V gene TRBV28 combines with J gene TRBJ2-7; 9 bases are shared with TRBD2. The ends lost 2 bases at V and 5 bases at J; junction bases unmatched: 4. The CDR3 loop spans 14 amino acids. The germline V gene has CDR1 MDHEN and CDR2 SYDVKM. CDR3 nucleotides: TGTGCCAGCAGTTTAGGCGGGAGGGTCCACGAGCAGTACTTC. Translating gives CASSLGGRVHEQYF. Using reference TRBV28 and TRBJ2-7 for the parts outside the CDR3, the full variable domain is DVKVTQSSRYLVKRTGEKVFLECVQDMDHENMFWYRQDPGLGLRLIYFSYDVKMKEKGDIPEGYSVSREKKERFSLILESASTNQTSMYLCASSLGGRVHEQYFGPGTRLTVT.

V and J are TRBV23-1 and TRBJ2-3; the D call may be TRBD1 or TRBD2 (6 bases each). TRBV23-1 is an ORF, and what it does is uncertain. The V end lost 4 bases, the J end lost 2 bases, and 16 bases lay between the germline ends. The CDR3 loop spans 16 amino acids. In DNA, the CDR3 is TGCGCCAGCAGTCTTCTGGTCCGGGGGCTCACAGATACGCAGTATTTT. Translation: CASSLLVRGLTDTQYF.

This CDR3 reads CASSLASGPTDTQYF. CDR3 sequence (DNA): TGTGCCAGCAGCTTAGCTAGCGGCCCCACAGATACGCAGTATTTT. The chain carries TRBV7-8 and TRBJ2-3; a weak D match, TRBD2 (6 bases). The V end lost 0 bases, the J end lost 2 bases, and 9 bases lay between the germline ends. Germline CDR1 reads SGHVS; CDR2 reads FQNEAQ. The CDR3 extends over 15 amino acids.